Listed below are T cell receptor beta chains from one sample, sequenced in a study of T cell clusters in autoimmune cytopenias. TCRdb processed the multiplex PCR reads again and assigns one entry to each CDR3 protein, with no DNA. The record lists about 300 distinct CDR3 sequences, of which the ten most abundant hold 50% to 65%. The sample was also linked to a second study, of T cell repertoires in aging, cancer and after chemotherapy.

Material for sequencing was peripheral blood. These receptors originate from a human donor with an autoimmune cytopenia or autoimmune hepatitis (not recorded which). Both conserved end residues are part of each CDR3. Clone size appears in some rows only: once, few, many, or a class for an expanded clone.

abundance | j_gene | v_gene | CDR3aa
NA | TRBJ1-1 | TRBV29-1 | CSVEVGMGAFF
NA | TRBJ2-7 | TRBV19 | CASRAMGTSYEQYF
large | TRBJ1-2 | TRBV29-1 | CSVAQGAYGYTF
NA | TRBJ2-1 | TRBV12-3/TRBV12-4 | CASTLGRGGSNEQFF
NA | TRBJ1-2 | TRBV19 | CASSIKTGSYGYTF
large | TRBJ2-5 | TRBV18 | CASSFLYRTGIQETQYF
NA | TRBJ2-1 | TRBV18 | CASFPQVGPNNEQFF
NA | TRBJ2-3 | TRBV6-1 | CASRPIAGGGTDTQYF
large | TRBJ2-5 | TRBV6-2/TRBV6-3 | CASSYGTGEATQYF
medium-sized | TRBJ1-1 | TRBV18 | CASSSLGGTTEAFF
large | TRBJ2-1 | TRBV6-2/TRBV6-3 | CASTIFPGTATYNEQFF
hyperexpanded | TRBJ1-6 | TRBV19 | CASSIAAGIYSPLHF
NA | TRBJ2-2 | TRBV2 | CASSTGLSNTGELFF
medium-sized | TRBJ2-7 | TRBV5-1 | CASSLVRQGNYEQYF
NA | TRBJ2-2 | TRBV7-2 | CASSFSPVSGELFF
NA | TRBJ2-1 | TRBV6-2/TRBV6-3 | CASRDLQGSMDNEQFF
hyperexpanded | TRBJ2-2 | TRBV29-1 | CSGVAGETGELFF
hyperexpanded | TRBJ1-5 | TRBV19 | CASSTSGTTQHF
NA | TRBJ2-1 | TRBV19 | CASSPGQGIANEQFF
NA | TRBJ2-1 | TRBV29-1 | CSVNPAGGEVF
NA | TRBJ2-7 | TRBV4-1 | CASSPTGQGSHEQYF
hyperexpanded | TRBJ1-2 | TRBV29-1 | CSVGGDRAYGYTF
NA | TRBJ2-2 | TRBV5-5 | CASSQMPRIAGANTGELFF
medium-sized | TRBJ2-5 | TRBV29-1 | CSSRTGGQETQYF
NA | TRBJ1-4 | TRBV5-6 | CASSSGEEEKLFF
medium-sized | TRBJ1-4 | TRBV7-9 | CASSLVQGADEKLFF
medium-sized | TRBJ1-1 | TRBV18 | CASSAGTATMNTEAFF
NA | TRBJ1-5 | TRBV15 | CATSREQGAGQPQHF
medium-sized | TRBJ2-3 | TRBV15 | CATSGPPDDTQYF
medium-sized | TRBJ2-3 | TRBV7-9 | CASSSSDTGPMGDTQYF
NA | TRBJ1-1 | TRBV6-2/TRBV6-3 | CASSPDPNGRTEAFF
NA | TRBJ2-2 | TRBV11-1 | CASRFGLAGANTGELFF
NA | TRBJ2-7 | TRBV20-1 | CSARDRGAELYEQYF
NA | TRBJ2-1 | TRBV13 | CASSGLKRERYNEQFF
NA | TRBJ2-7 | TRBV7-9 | CASSLESGQRPYEQYF
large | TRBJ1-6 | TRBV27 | CASSGTGGGYNSPLHF
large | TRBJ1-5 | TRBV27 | CASSLLAPRTGRDQPQHF
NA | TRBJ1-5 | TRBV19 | CASTDRSNQPQHF
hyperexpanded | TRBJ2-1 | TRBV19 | CASSILASGYNEQFF
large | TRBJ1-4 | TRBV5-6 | CASSLAWTGGEKLFF
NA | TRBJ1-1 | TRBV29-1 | CSVVPVAGTYTEAFF
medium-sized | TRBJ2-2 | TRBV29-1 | CSGGETGELFF
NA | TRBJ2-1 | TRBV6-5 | CASRAALEQFF
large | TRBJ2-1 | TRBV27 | CASSLSPNNEQFF
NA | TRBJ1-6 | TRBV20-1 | CSAAQGANSPLHF
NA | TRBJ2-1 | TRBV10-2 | CASEERNEQFF
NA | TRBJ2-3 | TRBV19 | CASRKVGRGLAGAPIGSDTQYF
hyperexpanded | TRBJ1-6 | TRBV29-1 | CSVSRSYNSPLHF
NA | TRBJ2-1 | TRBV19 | CASRGTGYRNEQFF
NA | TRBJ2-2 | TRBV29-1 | CSVGGTGETGELFF
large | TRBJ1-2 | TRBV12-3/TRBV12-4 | CASTLNVGPRGYYGYTF
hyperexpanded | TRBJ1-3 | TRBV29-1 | CSVATGDSGNTIYF